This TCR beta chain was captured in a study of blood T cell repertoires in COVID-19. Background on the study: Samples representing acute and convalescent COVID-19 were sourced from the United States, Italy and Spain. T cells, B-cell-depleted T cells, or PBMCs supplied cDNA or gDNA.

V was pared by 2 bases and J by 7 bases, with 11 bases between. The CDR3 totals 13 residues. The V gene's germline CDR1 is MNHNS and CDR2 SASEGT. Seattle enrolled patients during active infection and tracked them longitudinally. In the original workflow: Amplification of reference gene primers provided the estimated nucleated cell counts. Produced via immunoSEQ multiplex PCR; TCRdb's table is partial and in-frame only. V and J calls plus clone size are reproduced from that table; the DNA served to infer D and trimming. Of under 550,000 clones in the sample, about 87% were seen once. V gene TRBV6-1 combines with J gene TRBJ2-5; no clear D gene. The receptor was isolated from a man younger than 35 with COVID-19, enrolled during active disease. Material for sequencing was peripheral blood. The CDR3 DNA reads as TGTGCCAGCAGTGAAACTACCCCGTGGACCCAGTACTTC. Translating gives CASSETTPWTQYF.